Listed below are T cell receptor beta chains from one sample, sequenced in a study of early T cells in non-severe SARS-CoV-2 infection. TCRdb ran MiXCR on the 5' RACE reads and lists one entry per CDR3 protein. The sample yields some 39,000 distinct CDR3 sequences, approximately 4% seen once. The material sequenced was whole blood. The receptors were sampled from an adult who was a healthcare worker with PCR-confirmed SARS-CoV-2 infection or an uninfected control (not recorded which). Both conserved end residues are trimmed from each CDR3. The order of the fields is J gene, V gene, clone size, D gene, CDR3 protein. D genes are given only for firm matches. Clone size is not always given. Where it is, it says once, few, many or a class for expanded clones.

TRBJ1-5 TRBV23-1 many TRBD1 ASSHSQGVVSNQPQH
TRBJ2-1 TRBV9 NA NA ASSVGEGPSYLGDEQF
TRBJ2-7 TRBV7-9 few TRBD1 ASSFVTGVGEQY
TRBJ2-3 TRBV30 many NA ASSGGGADTQY
TRBJ2-5 TRBV10-1 many NA ASSERGGSETQY
TRBJ1-2 TRBV7-9 few NA AGRGGYGYT
TRBJ2-6 TRBV2 many NA ASSTGTSGANVLT
TRBJ1-5 TRBV12-5 many NA ASGLAGYQPQH
TRBJ1-3 TRBV12-3/TRBV12-4 many NA ASSQRTVLLNTIY
TRBJ1-1 TRBV18 many TRBD1 ASSPPGQGEAF
TRBJ2-3 TRBV19 NA NA ASSSDPPPRTDTQY
TRBJ2-3 TRBV7-2 many NA ASTPARGTSTDTQY
TRBJ1-5 TRBV7-9 many NA ASSQGGGQPQH
TRBJ2-1 TRBV11-2 many NA ASSLGKNEQF
TRBJ2-1 TRBV7-9 NA NA ASSPRTGSSYNEQF
TRBJ2-7 TRBV9 many NA ASSGREYEQY
TRBJ1-1 TRBV7-2 many NA ASSPQLGDKTF
TRBJ2-7 TRBV5-1 many TRBD2 ASSRGLAGGSYEQY
TRBJ1-4 TRBV7-9 NA NA ASSFGGVGGEKLF
TRBJ1-5 TRBV7-8 many NA ASSKEGNQPQH
TRBJ2-7 TRBV28 NA NA ASSPAVRYEQY
TRBJ2-3 TRBV29-1 many NA SVEDLGGTDTQY
TRBJ2-5 TRBV29-1 many NA SGRDTNLETQY
TRBJ2-4 TRBV7-2 many NA ASSAGRTSNIQY
TRBJ2-1 TRBV30 NA NA AWSLASYNEQF
TRBJ2-1 TRBV7-9 few NA ASSLGERVGF
TRBJ2-3 TRBV7-6 many TRBD2 ASSYATSSPQY
TRBJ2-2 TRBV13 many NA ASISRTWVPGELF
TRBJ2-2 TRBV9 many NA ASSARTVNTGELF
TRBJ2-7 TRBV28 many TRBD2 ASIFGGGEGQEQY
TRBJ2-3 TRBV7-9 many NA ASSLDESTDTQY
TRBJ2-6 TRBV29-1 many NA SVLQAGANVLT
TRBJ2-1 TRBV6-5 many TRBD1 ATSPTTGDNEQF
TRBJ2-7 TRBV11-3 many NA ASSLGQRTASYEQY
TRBJ2-7 TRBV5-1 few TRBD1 ASSSGTGVHEQY
TRBJ2-2 TRBV20-1 many TRBD1 SARPLQGAVTGELF
TRBJ2-1 TRBV21-1 many NA ASSKHSASYNEQF
TRBJ2-3 TRBV27 many NA ASSLFSADTQY
TRBJ2-3 TRBV10-3 few TRBD2 AIGTSGETDTQY
TRBJ2-3 TRBV10-2 few NA ASGHSTDTQY
TRBJ1-2 TRBV13 once NA ASSLGRGAFDGYT
TRBJ2-1 TRBV5-1 many NA ASSLVGDNYNEQF
TRBJ2-5 TRBV12-3/TRBV12-4 many NA ASSYYLGGEETQY
TRBJ1-5 TRBV3-1 many NA ASSQRGVSNQPQH
TRBJ1-5 TRBV20-1 many NA SATRNNQPQH